The sequence of this T cell receptor (beta chain) was determined in a study of OX40 agonist ivuxolimab in advanced cancers. Study results and limitations: The mean number of expanded clones was higher in CD8+ T cells than in CD4+.

Sequenced by immunoSEQ multiplex PCR; TCRdb stores in-frame clones only, minus some. The sample shows 70,000 to 95,000 clones, around 94% of them seen only once. Comments on this clone: The target antigen is unknown.

The length of the CDR3 is 11 residues. The sequencing used CD4+ or CD8+ T cells sorted from blood, collected in a trial of the OX40 agonist ivuxolimab. V usage is TRBV21-1 and J usage is TRBJ1-1. TRBV21-1 is annotated as a pseudogene. The TCR sequence derives from an adult with an advanced solid tumor such as melanoma, head and neck, liver or kidney cancer. The CDR3 region has the DNA TGTGCCAGTTCGCAGAGCACTGAAGCTTTCTTT. It yields the protein CASSQSTEAFF.